This record concerns one TCR beta chain sequence. What it binds is not known. Libraries were prepared by immunoSEQ multiplex PCR; TCRdb keeps only in-frame clonotypes and omits some of them. This sample yields approximately 90,000 clones, of which roughly 80% are seen a single time; around 9.4% belongs to the top ten. Time point specified: blood 4 weeks post-SBRT, at nephrectomy. The treatment was: 15 Gy SBRT to primary tumor, nephrectomy 4 weeks later. Serial blood draws occurred at baseline and 2 and 4 weeks post-SBRT. After removal of 0 bases from V and 4 bases from J, the junction contained 3 bases not matched to a gene. The CDR3 totals 16 residues. CDR1 and CDR2 from the germline V gene are MNHEY and SVGAGI. The data derive from a study of radiation and T cells in renal cell carcinoma. Study observations and caveats: From baseline, blood top tumor clonotypes peaked at 2 weeks post-radiation.

The sequence was collected from a man aged 50 to 60 with renal cell carcinoma. This specimen was blood, taken from a patient whose treatment included radiotherapy and nephrectomy. The V and J genes are TRBV6-5 and TRBJ2-1; 10 positions agree with TRBD2. The CDR3 loop reads CASSYSASGGYNEQFF. CDR3 nucleotides: TGTGCCAGCAGTTACTCAGCTAGCGGGGGTTACAATGAGCAGTTCTTC.